These 24 T cell receptor beta chains share one sample of origin, sequenced in a study of cytomegalovirus exposure and HLA in healthy donors. Amplification used 60 Vbeta primers and 13 Jbeta primers. Some clones are missing from TCRdb's copy, which holds only in-frame ones; the method was immunoSEQ multiplex PCR. The sample has some 150,000 clones, 80% to 90% seen once. Sequenced material: PBMCs. The receptor set was obtained from a woman between 40 and 55 years old in good health and CMV-seropositive.

The CDR3 bases are TGTGCCAGCAGTTTAATTGGCGGGAGGTTCCCAAGCACAGATACGCAGTATTTT. Protein product: CASSLIGGRFPSTDTQYF. This chain joins TRBV28 and TRBJ2-3, with 8 bases identical to TRBD2. The CDR3 has 18 amino acids. Germline V gene lookup returns CDR1 MDHEN and CDR2 SYDVKM. V lost 2 bases, J lost 0 bases, and 10 bases stayed unmatched.

Worth noting for this clone: At one boundary the junction diverges from the germline segment, which might be a read error. The rearrangement joins TRBV7-9 to TRBJ2-2, with unresolved D. CDR1 is SEHNR and CDR2 is FQNEAQ in the germline V gene (reference sequence). The CDR3 length is 12 residues. The CDR3 is CSSTSLTGELFF. The CDR3 bases are TGTTCCAGCACCTCCCTGACCGGGGAGCTGTTTTTT.

The chain links TRBV30 to TRBJ2-3, with D maybe TRBD2 (5 bases). Germline V gene lookup returns CDR1 GTSNPN and CDR2 SVGIG (reference sequence). The CDR3 extends over 15 amino acids. The V end lost 6 bases, the J end lost 1 base, and 17 bases lay between the germline ends. The CDR3 loop reads CACFRALRGTDTQYF. The CDR3 nucleotides are TGTGCCTGCTTTCGGGCCTTGAGGGGCACAGATACGCAGTATTTT.

The count of this clone is one. CDR3 residues: CASSFRGSGELFF. Here the CDR3 DNA reads TGTGCCAGCAGCTTTCGGGGGTCCGGGGAGCTGTTTTTT. The chain is built from TRBV13 and TRBJ2-2; tentative D call: TRBD2 (6 bases). The germline CDR1 and CDR2 sequences are PRHDT and FYEKMQ (reference sequence). Trimming removed 3 bases at V and 6 bases at J, with 8 bases between. The CDR3 is made up of 13 amino acids.

The chain employs TRBV7-7 and TRBJ2-5; weak D call: TRBD1 (5 bases). CDR1 and CDR2 (germline): SSHAT, FNYEAQ (reference sequence). The CDR3 loop spans 14 amino acids. Trimming removed 3 bases at V and 4 bases at J, with 12 bases between. In DNA, the CDR3 is TGTGCCAGCAGCTTGCAGGGTCGAGTAGAGACCCAGTACTTC. Translated: CASSLQGRVETQYF.

The chain couples TRBV5-1 to TRBJ1-1; D ambiguous. CDR3 length: 11 residues. Germline CDR1 is SGHRS and CDR2 is YFSETQ. Between the trimmed V and J ends, which lost 7 bases and 4 bases, there was a span of 8 bases. CDR3 bases: TGCGCCAGCCATCGGGGCACTGAAGCTTTCTTT. It codes for CASHRGTEAFF.

This clone was found a few times. CDR3 protein: CAISEFISDEQYF. CDR3 nucleotide sequence: TGTGCCATCAGTGAGTTCATCTCGGACGAGCAGTACTTC. This sequence joins TRBV10-3 and TRBJ2-7, with D unresolved. Between the trimmed V and J ends, which lost 1 base and 5 bases, there was a span of 9 bases. In germline, CDR1 is ENHRY, CDR2 SYGVKD. CDR3 length equals 13 residues.

The chain couples TRBV5-1 to TRBJ2-1, with D perhaps TRBD2 (7 bases). Germline V gene sequence: CDR1 SGHRS, CDR2 YFSETQ. V lost 6 bases and J 7 bases, leaving 17 bases between the germline ends. The CDR3 runs to 14 residues. The CDR3 sequence: CASTIGGAGNEQFF. The CDR3 bases are TGCGCCAGCACCATTGGGGGGGCAGGAAATGAGCAGTTCTTC.

The chain joins TRBV4-1 to TRBJ1-5; D gene unclear. The V end lost 4 bases, the J end lost 2 bases, and 9 bases lay between the germline ends. The CDR3 runs 14 residues. Per germline, CDR1 MGHRA and CDR2 YSYEKL. The CDR3 DNA reads as TGCGCCAGCAGCCCAATGGAGGGCAATCAGCCCCAGCATTTT. This encodes CASSPMEGNQPQHF.

To note about this clone: Other DNA sequences of this sample code for an identical CDR3. The V and J genes are TRBV19 and TRBJ1-2; D is possibly TRBD1 (5 bases). The CDR3 is 14 residues long. Trimming took 3 bases from V and 6 from J, leaving 14 bases between them. CDR1 and CDR2 (germline): LNHDA, SQIVND (reference sequence). CDR3 sequence reads: CASSMDAGGDGYTF. The DNA for the CDR3 is TGTGCCAGTAGTATGGATGCGGGGGGAGATGGCTACACCTTC.

The CDR3 DNA is TGTGCCAGCAGCGTAGGAGCGGCTCCTAGGACCTTC. It translates to CASSVGAAPRTF. This chain uses TRBV9 with TRBJ1-2; D not resolved. V dropped 0 bases and J dropped 14 bases, with 14 bases sitting between them. The CDR3 spans 12 residues. CDR1 is SGDLS, CDR2 YYNGEE, per germline.

Only one count was recorded for this clone. This sequence joins TRBV7-2 and TRBJ2-7, with D possibly matching TRBD2 (6 bases). Germline V gives CDR1 SGHTA, CDR2 FQGNSA. V was cut by 4 bases and J by 0 bases, with 16 bases left in between. The CDR3 sequence is 16 residues long. The chain's CDR3 is CASSSLGGPSSYEQYF. CDR3 sequence (DNA): TGTGCCAGCAGCTCCCTGGGAGGACCCAGCTCCTACGAGCAGTACTTC.

The chain combines TRBV6-6 with TRBJ1-2; a possible D gene is TRBD1 (5 bases). The CDR3 totals 14 residues. V lost 2 bases, J lost 2 bases, and 9 bases lay in between. Germline V CDR1 and CDR2: MNHNY, SVGAGI (reference sequence). The CDR3 DNA sequence: TGTGCCAGCAGTTACCCGGACACAAACTATGGCTACACCTTC. This encodes CASSYPDTNYGYTF.

This chain uses TRBV7-6 with TRBJ2-2; 10 bases are a match to TRBD2. J lost 0 bases, V lost 2 bases, and 0 bases had no gene match. The germline V gene has CDR1 SGHVS and CDR2 FNYEAQ. The CDR3 has 16 residues. In nucleotides, the CDR3 is TGTGCCAGCAGCTTACTAGCGGGGGCGAACACCGGGGAGCTGTTTTTT. This translates into CASSLLAGANTGELFF.

The chain combines TRBV5-6 with TRBJ2-3; D is undetermined. This CDR3 region has 12 residues. V dropped 0 bases and J dropped 3 bases, with 2 bases sitting between them. The germline V gene has CDR1 SGHDT and CDR2 YYEEEE. DNA for the CDR3: TGTGCCAGCAGCTTGGTAACAGATACGCAGTATTTT. It yields the protein CASSLVTDTQYF.

The chain couples TRBV7-2 to TRBJ2-7; 7 bases are shared with TRBD2. V trimming: 6 bases; J trimming: 2 bases; junction bases outside the gene matches: 4. Germline loops: CDR1 SGHTA, CDR2 FQGNSA. The CDR3 sequence is 13 residues long. The CDR3 reads CASRTGGTYEQYF. The DNA of the CDR3 is TGTGCCAGCAGGACGGGGGGTACCTACGAGCAGTACTTC.

This chain links TRBV10-3 with TRBJ2-1; the match to TRBD2 covers 7 bases. V dropped 7 bases and J dropped 0; count of bases not matched to a gene: 3. This CDR3 region has 14 residues. Germline-derived CDR1 and CDR2 are ENHRY and SYGVKD. CDR3 DNA sequence: TGTGCCATCAAGCGGGACCCCTCCTACAATGAGCAGTTCTTC. It is translated as CAIKRDPSYNEQFF.

This rearrangement joins TRBV6-4 to TRBJ1-6; tentatively, D is TRBD1 (6 bases). The germline V gene encodes CDR1 MRHNA and CDR2 SNTAGT. The V gene lost 6 bases and the J gene lost 7 bases, with 13 bases spanning the gap. The CDR3 is made up of 14 amino acids. The CDR3 region is CASRTGQPNSPLHF. CDR3 DNA sequence: TGTGCCAGCAGAACCGGACAGCCGAATTCACCCCTCCACTTT.

CDR3 residues: CASSPQGAGSYEQYF. CDR3 sequence (DNA): TGTGCCAGCTCACCACAGGGGGCCGGCTCCTACGAGCAGTACTTC. V is TRBV18 and J is TRBJ2-7, with TRBD1 matching over 7 bases. Looked up from germline, CDR1 is KGHSH and CDR2 is LQKENI. The CDR3 is made up of 15 amino acids. V dropped 1 base and J dropped 0; count of bases not matched to a gene: 3.

The chain uses TRBV9 and TRBJ2-5; D unclear. The germline gives CDR1 SGDLS, CDR2 YYNGEE. This CDR3 spans 12 amino acids. V was cut by 4 bases and J by 7 bases, with 11 bases left in between. CDR3 coding DNA: TGTGCCAGCAGCACCGGAGTGGGGACCCAGTACTTC. Translating it yields CASSTGVGTQYF.

V gene TRBV28 combines with J gene TRBJ2-2; maybe TRBD2 (5 bases). The germline CDR1 and CDR2 sequences are MDHEN and SYDVKM. V lost 6 bases, J lost 7 bases, and 12 bases lay in between. This CDR3 has 13 amino acids. The CDR3 coding sequence is TGTGCCAGCAGGCGGACTGCCAGCGGGGAGCTGTTTTTT. Translated: CASRRTASGELFF.

The J gene is TRBJ2-1, the V gene TRBV19; 10 bases map to TRBD2. CDR3 size: 14 residues. V shed 5 bases, J shed 6 bases, and the junction held 4 bases outside the gene matches. CDR1 is LNHDA, CDR2 SQIVND, per germline (reference sequence). The CDR3 nucleotides are TGTGCCAGTAGTTCGGGACTAGCGAGCAATGAGCAGTTCTTC. Translation: CASSSGLASNEQFF.

The chain uses TRBV10-3 and TRBJ2-3; D call uncertain. From germline, CDR1 is ENHRY and CDR2 SYGVKD. The germline V and J ends were trimmed by 3 bases and 2 bases, with 15 bases remaining between them. The CDR3 covers 16 residues. The CDR3: CAISDLGLRFTDTQYF. The DNA for the CDR3 is TGTGCCATCAGTGATTTAGGTTTGAGGTTCACAGATACGCAGTATTTT.

The chain recombines TRBV7-3 with TRBJ2-1; TRBD1 matches 7 bases. V lost 1 base to trimming and J lost 7 bases; unmatched junction nucleotides: 7. This CDR3 is built from 15 residues. The germline V gene encodes CDR1 SGHTA and CDR2 FQGTGA. The CDR3 here is CASSLRGQFVNEQFF. CDR3 nucleotide sequence: TGTGCCAGCAGCTTAAGGGGACAGTTCGTAAATGAGCAGTTCTTC. The full variable domain, rest sourced from reference TRBV7-3 and TRBJ2-1, is GAGVSQTPSNKVTEKGKYVELRCDPISGHTALYWYRQSLGQGPEFLIYFQGTGAADDSGLPNDRFFAVRPEGSVSTLKIQRTERGDSAVYLCASSLRGQFVNEQFFGPGTRLTVL.